The rows below give T cell receptor beta chains drawn from one sample of a study of T cells after yellow fever vaccination. In TCRdb, the 5' RACE reads were re-called with MiXCR into one record per CDR3 protein. The sample records 120,000 or so distinct CDR3 sequences, around 9.8% being singletons. The material was CD8+ T cells sorted from PBMCs, obtained on the day of the yellow fever booster vaccination. Receptors were obtained from a man younger than 30 who received the YFV17D yellow fever vaccine. CDR3s include the opening cysteine and the closing phenylalanine or tryptophan. A D gene is named only where the DNA matches it firmly. A row's size may be missing; if present it is once, few, many or a size class.

abundance	d_gene	v_gene	len	j_gene	CDR3aa	CDR3nt
NA	NA	TRBV4-1	16	TRBJ2-5	CASSQRPGQIEQALYF	TGCGCCAGCAGCCAACGGCCCGGACAGATAGAACAAGCTCTGTACTTC
NA	NA	TRBV20-1	13	TRBJ2-4	CSARDRLQNIQYF	TGCAGTGCTAGAGACAGGTTGCAAAACATTCAGTACTTC
NA	NA	TRBV7-9	12	TRBJ2-5	CASSLWEETQYF	TGTGCCAGCAGCTTATGGGAAGAGACCCAGTACTTC
NA	TRBD1	TRBV6-5	15	TRBJ2-7	CASGVMGTGSYEQYF	TGTGCCAGCGGTGTAATGGGGACAGGGAGTTACGAGCAGTACTTC
many	NA	TRBV4-3	15	TRBJ1-3	CASSPGPTAGNTIYF	TGCGCCAGCAGCCCTGGACCTACTGCTGGAAACACCATATATTTT
few	NA	TRBV19	12	TRBJ1-2	CATQLPNYGYTF	TGTGCGACGCAGCTACCTAACTATGGCTACACCTTC
NA	NA	TRBV6-1	15	TRBJ2-3	CASSEWVGGVDTQYF	TGTGCCAGCAGTGAATGGGTAGGGGGGGTAGATACGCAGTATTTT
many	NA	TRBV5-6	18	TRBJ2-5	CASSLARASRSGGETQYF	TGTGCCAGCAGCTTGGCCAGGGCATCACGGTCGGGTGGAGAGACCCAGTACTTC
few	TRBD1	TRBV4-1	14	TRBJ2-4	CASSQGQGVGIQYF	TGCGCCAGCAGCCAAGGACAGGGGGTGGGCATTCAGTACTTC
NA	TRBD1	TRBV15	15	TRBJ1-5	CATSRDQGVRQPQHF	TGTGCCACCAGCAGAGATCAGGGGGTTCGCCAGCCCCAGCATTTT
many	NA	TRBV6-6	14	TRBJ1-4	CASSYRGGDEKLFF	TGTGCCAGCAGTTACCGTGGGGGGGACGAAAAACTGTTTTTT
few	TRBD1	TRBV7-9	13	TRBJ2-1	CASSPQGQRKQFF	TGTGCCAGCAGCCCCCAGGGACAGCGAAAGCAGTTCTTC
few	NA	TRBV12-3/TRBV12-4	19	TRBJ1-5	CASSSFFETAAFSNQPQHF	TGTGCCAGCAGTTCGTTTTTTGAGACAGCGGCTTTTAGCAATCAGCCCCAGCATTTT
NA	NA	TRBV12-3/TRBV12-4	13	TRBJ2-2	CASSLEEAGELFF	TGTGCCAGCAGTTTAGAGGAGGCCGGGGAGCTGTTTTTT
few	NA	TRBV25-1	14	TRBJ2-3	CASSEYQGRDTQYF	TGTGCCAGCAGTGAATATCAGGGGCGGGATACGCAGTATTTT
few	NA	TRBV5-1	14	TRBJ2-3	CASIPGEGTDTQYF	TGCGCCAGCATTCCCGGGGAGGGCACAGATACGCAGTATTTT
NA	NA	TRBV25-1	12	TRBJ1-6	CASSGRRFALHF	TGTGCCAGCAGTGGCCGCAGATTCGCCCTCCACTTT
NA	NA	TRBV4-3	14	TRBJ2-5	CASSSSGARETQYF	TGCGCCAGCTCCAGTTCAGGGGCGAGGGAGACCCAGTACTTC
few	NA	TRBV7-2	15	TRBJ2-2	CASSFLPGETGELFF	TGTGCCAGCAGCTTTTTACCAGGGGAAACCGGGGAGCTGTTTTTT
few	NA	TRBV4-1	13	TRBJ1-5	CASSGASGQPQHF	TGCGCCAGTTCAGGGGCCTCAGGGCAGCCCCAGCATTTT
NA	TRBD1	TRBV27	17	TRBJ2-2	CASSLQGVNGNTGELFF	TGTGCCAGCAGTTTACAGGGGGTTAACGGGAACACCGGGGAGCTGTTTTTT
NA	NA	TRBV11-2	14	TRBJ2-7	CASSLDPGLYEQYF	TGTGCCAGCAGCTTAGATCCGGGGCTCTACGAGCAGTACTTC
few	TRBD2	TRBV30	16	TRBJ2-1	CAWSGVLAGYDNEQFF	TGTGCCTGGAGTGGAGTACTAGCGGGGTACGACAATGAGCAGTTCTTC
many	TRBD1	TRBV6-6	15	TRBJ1-5	CASSYGGQPNQPQHF	TGTGCCAGCAGTTACGGGGGACAGCCCAATCAGCCCCAGCATTTT
NA	NA	TRBV12-3/TRBV12-4	18	TRBJ2-5	CASSPRGDSFPFQETQYF	TGTGCCAGCAGTCCGAGGGGGGACAGCTTTCCATTCCAAGAGACCCAGTACTTC
many	NA	TRBV6-6	19	TRBJ2-3	CASSYAVVVQKRVSDTQYF	TGTGCCAGCAGTTACGCCGTAGTTGTACAGAAGCGTGTCTCAGATACGCAGTATTTT
many	NA	TRBV11-1	17	TRBJ2-2	CASSLGRGMVNTGELFF	TGTGCCAGCAGCCTCGGCAGGGGAATGGTAAACACCGGGGAGCTGTTTTTT
many	TRBD2	TRBV28	16	TRBJ2-1	CASSPSRVAGDNEQFF	TGTGCCAGCAGTCCCTCTCGGGTAGCGGGGGACAATGAGCAGTTCTTC
NA	NA	TRBV5-1	12	TRBJ2-7	CASSLQGREQYF	TGCGCCAGCAGCTTGCAGGGGCGTGAGCAGTACTTC
NA	NA	TRBV18	13	TRBJ2-5	CASSPAWEETQYF	TGTGCCAGCTCACCTGCCTGGGAGGAGACCCAGTACTTC
NA	TRBD1	TRBV4-1	16	TRBJ1-6	CASSKTGSSYNSPLHF	TGCGCCAGCAGTAAGACAGGGAGCTCCTATAATTCACCCCTCCACTTT
few	TRBD1	TRBV6-4	17	TRBJ2-3	CASSHRGAIKFLDTQYF	TGTGCCAGCAGCCACAGGGGGGCCATCAAGTTCCTCGATACGCAGTATTTT
NA	NA	TRBV9	14	TRBJ2-7	CASSVQPDSYEQYF	TGTGCCAGCAGCGTACAGCCAGACTCCTACGAGCAGTACTTC
few	NA	TRBV4-1	16	TRBJ1-6	CASSFREGKGNSPLHF	TGCGCCAGCAGTTTCCGGGAGGGTAAGGGTAATTCACCCCTCCACTTT
NA	NA	TRBV20-1	14	TRBJ2-5	CSASLAAGQETQYF	TGCAGTGCTAGTTTGGCAGCCGGTCAAGAGACCCAGTACTTC
NA	NA	TRBV7-7	15	TRBJ2-3	CASSLGFSATDTQYF	TGTGCTAGCAGCTTAGGGTTTTCCGCCACAGATACGCAGTATTTT
few	NA	TRBV13	14	TRBJ2-3	CASSFKLRTDTQYF	TGTGCCAGCAGCTTTAAGCTACGCACAGATACGCAGTATTTT